Listed here is a single T cell receptor (beta chain). The record originates from a study of control samples from healthy donors and cancer patients. The V gene's germline CDR1 is SQVTM and CDR2 ANQGSEA. V was clipped by 6 bases and J by 6 bases, with 9 bases between them. The CDR3 sequence is 11 residues long. Sequenced by immunoSEQ multiplex PCR; TCRdb stores in-frame clones only, minus some. Of 65,000 to 100,000 clones listed, 90% to 95% are singletons. The chain uses TRBV29-1 and TRBJ2-1; D is ambiguous. The sequencing input was blood. This TCR derives from a man aged 50 to 60 in good health. CDR3: CSVLTFNEQFF. The CDR3 nucleotides read TGCAGCGTCCTAACCTTCAATGAGCAGTTCTTC.